This T cell receptor beta chain is drawn from a study of T cells in Graves' hyperthyroidism and ophthalmopathy. Pregnant or lactating patients were excluded, as were those with uncontrolled infection or other autoimmune disease. Based on clinical symptoms, serum thyroxine and TRAb, thyroid ultrasound and orbital computed tomography, diagnoses were reached. Amplification yielded TCR beta CDR3 regions, with RNA transcripts as the source. Using the HTBI primer set, a first-round RT-PCR was run on the TCR CDR3. Using its own MiXCR run on the multiplex PCR reads, TCRdb lists one record per CDR3 protein. The sample holds hundreds of thousands of distinct CDR3 sequences, about a sixth seen once. Germline V gene lookup returns CDR1 MNHNS and CDR2 SASEGT. V gave up 5 bases and J gave up 8 bases; unmatched junction bases: 9. This CDR3 is 14 amino acids long.

Source material: blood. The chain couples TRBV6-1 to TRBJ1-2; TRBD1 agrees at 9 bases. The clonotype originates from a woman between 25 and 40 years old with Graves' hyperthyroidism. The CDR3 region has the DNA TGTGCCAGCAGTCTCACAGGGGGCGGTGAAGGCTACACCTTC. Translated, it gives CASSLTGGGEGYTF.